This T cell receptor beta chain was captured in a study of cytomegalovirus exposure and HLA in healthy donors. Overall study: T cells numbering about 179 million yielded around 120 million unique TCR beta sequences in an earlier analysis. Study results and caveats: Some TCR beta chains (164 of them) were listed as cytomegalovirus-associated. Apparent HLA restriction characterized most CMV-associated TCR beta chains in a later analysis. TRBV6-2, TRBV6-3 and other indistinguishable V segments were excluded.

This PCR relied on a set of 60 Vbeta primers and 13 Jbeta primers. Sequencing was performed with immunoSEQ multiplex PCR; in TCRdb, only in-frame clones are kept and a portion is missing. The sample records over 200,000 clones, about 78% being singletons. The V gene's germline CDR1 is MDHEN and CDR2 SYDVKM. The CDR3 length is 14 residues. V was clipped by 3 bases and J by 4 bases; unmatched bases: 1. In this sample, this clone turned up many times. Its antigen is undetermined. This same CDR3 is encoded by further DNA sequences in the sample. The source of this sequence is a male donor in good health and CMV-seronegative. The source material was PBMCs. This rearrangement joins TRBV28 to TRBJ2-7; TRBD2 aligns across 12 bases. CDR3 DNA sequence: TGTGCCAGCAGTTTGACTAGCGGGAGTTACGAGCAGTACTTC. This encodes CASSLTSGSYEQYF.